Listed below are T cell receptor beta chains from one sample, sequenced in a study of blood T cell repertoires in COVID-19. Profiling relied on immunoSEQ multiplex PCR, and the TCRdb table lists in-frame clones only, not all of them. The data show about 100,000 clones, about 88% seen once. Sequencing was carried out using peripheral blood. These receptor sequences come from a man of 80 years or more with acute or convalescent COVID-19. Both conserved end residues are part of each CDR3. Each record gives: clone size, V gene, D gene, CDR3 protein. The D gene is left open where the match is weak. Clone size is shown for a subset of rows, as once, few, many or a class of expanded clone.

clone_size: -
v_call: TRBV7-9
d_call: -
cdr3_aa: CASSLKTGLSSGANVLTF

clone_size: -
v_call: TRBV6-6
d_call: TRBD1
cdr3_aa: CASSRGQGATYEQYF

clone_size: -
v_call: TRBV5-1
d_call: -
cdr3_aa: CASREGTGVSYNEQFF

clone_size: -
v_call: TRBV27
d_call: -
cdr3_aa: CASRAGRETQYF

clone_size: -
v_call: TRBV19
d_call: -
cdr3_aa: CASSNRIGDYGYTF

clone_size: -
v_call: TRBV5-6
d_call: -
cdr3_aa: CASSLVAAGSRSTGELFF

clone_size: -
v_call: TRBV4-3
d_call: -
cdr3_aa: CASSRTSSGEQYF

clone_size: -
v_call: TRBV5-1
d_call: TRBD1
cdr3_aa: CASSRTGGEETQYF

clone_size: -
v_call: TRBV7-2
d_call: -
cdr3_aa: CASSHAGTVAYEQYF

clone_size: once
v_call: TRBV9
d_call: -
cdr3_aa: CASSEYGFRRGMNTEAFF

clone_size: -
v_call: TRBV7-9
d_call: -
cdr3_aa: CASRGHQGSPVQYF

clone_size: -
v_call: TRBV29-1
d_call: TRBD2
cdr3_aa: CSVVIPSGGANEQFF

clone_size: once
v_call: TRBV3-1/TRBV3-2
d_call: -
cdr3_aa: CASSQERARGAGTYNEQFF

clone_size: few
v_call: TRBV4-3
d_call: TRBD2
cdr3_aa: CASSRGAASGGNTGELFF

clone_size: -
v_call: TRBV7-2
d_call: -
cdr3_aa: CASSPPLSEQYF

clone_size: once
v_call: TRBV4-2
d_call: -
cdr3_aa: CASSQEVRGAEKLFF

clone_size: once
v_call: TRBV10-3
d_call: TRBD1
cdr3_aa: CAIKEGAVYGYTF

clone_size: -
v_call: TRBV3-1/TRBV3-2
d_call: -
cdr3_aa: CASSRQNEQFF

clone_size: -
v_call: TRBV7-2
d_call: TRBD2
cdr3_aa: CASSLRGGSSYEQYF

clone_size: once
v_call: TRBV28
d_call: TRBD2
cdr3_aa: CASSSQPGLAGGASYEQYF

clone_size: once
v_call: TRBV12-5
d_call: -
cdr3_aa: CASGRDLGYGYTF

clone_size: -
v_call: TRBV28
d_call: TRBD2
cdr3_aa: CASNPPSGRTYNEQFF